These 3 T cell receptor beta chains came from one sample sequenced in a study of shared clonotypes between healthy human individuals. CD45RO-negative, CCR7-selected cells formed the naive CD8 fraction, which excluded terminally differentiated effector memory CD45RA+ cells. Assay: immunoSEQ multiplex PCR; the TCRdb copy retains only in-frame clones and omits some. This table holds some 800,000 clones, around 93% found once. The specimen sequenced was naive CD8+ T cells sorted from blood. The source of these receptors is a man younger than 40 in good health.

The rearrangement uses TRBV5-1 and TRBJ2-7; D is undetermined. The CDR3 is made up of 16 amino acids. Trimming took off 0 bases at V and 3 bases at J, with 16 bases between the two ends. Germline V gene lookup returns CDR1 SGHRS and CDR2 YFSETQ. CDR3 amino acids: CASSLGQLGNNYEQYF. The CDR3 bases are TGCGCCAGCAGCTTGGGGCAGCTGGGAAATAACTACGAGCAGTACTTC.

V gene TRBV19 combines with J gene TRBJ2-7; 8 bases are shared with TRBD1. The CDR3 extends over 15 amino acids. Germline values: CDR1 LNHDA, CDR2 SQIVND (reference sequence). The ends lost 6 bases at V and 3 bases at J; junction bases unmatched: 10. DNA for the CDR3: TGTGCCAGTAGCCCCACAGGGGGATTTAACTACGAGCAGTACTTC. Translated, it gives CASSPTGGFNYEQYF.

This chain joins TRBV29-1 and TRBJ2-1; 8 positions match TRBD2. This CDR3 is built from 13 residues. Germline V gives CDR1 SQVTM, CDR2 ANQGSEA. Trimming took 4 bases from V and 8 from J; bases not matched to a gene: 7. For the CDR3, the DNA is TGCAGCGTTGGGGGACTAGGCACGCATGAGCAGTTCTTC. It encodes CSVGGLGTHEQFF.